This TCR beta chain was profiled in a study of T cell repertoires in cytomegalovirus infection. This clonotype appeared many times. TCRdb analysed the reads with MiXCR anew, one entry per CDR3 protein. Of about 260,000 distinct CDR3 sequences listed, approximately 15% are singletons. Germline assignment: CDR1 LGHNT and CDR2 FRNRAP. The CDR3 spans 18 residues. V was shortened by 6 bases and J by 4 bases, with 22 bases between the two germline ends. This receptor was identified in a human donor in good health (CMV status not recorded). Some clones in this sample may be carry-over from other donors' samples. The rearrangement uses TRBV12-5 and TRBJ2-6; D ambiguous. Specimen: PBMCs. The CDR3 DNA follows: TGTGCTAGTGGCTTAATTCCGGACGGCTTGACCGGGGCCAACGTCCTGACTTTC. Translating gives CASGLIPDGLTGANVLTF.